This entry lists 23 T cell receptor beta chains sequenced from one sample in a study of cytomegalovirus exposure and HLA in healthy donors. The study ran its PCR with 60 Vbeta and 13 Jbeta primers. Measured with immunoSEQ multiplex PCR; TCRdb has only the in-frame clones, and not every one. The sample has 65,000 or so clones, around 77% seen once. The sample consisted of PBMCs. These TCRs come from a woman between 40 and 55 years old in good health and CMV-seropositive.

This clone has only one observation. V and J are TRBV19 and TRBJ1-3; D unresolved. The CDR3 has 12 amino acids. Germline V lookup: CDR1 LNHDA, CDR2 SQIVND (reference sequence). V was shortened by 3 bases and J by 3 bases, with 3 bases between the two germline ends. CDR3 sequence (DNA): TGTGCCAGTAGTATGAGTGGAAACACCATATATTTT. Protein product: CASSMSGNTIYF.

Here the CDR3 DNA reads TGTGCCAGCTTCCCGGGAGGGGCTTCCTACAATGAGCAGTTCTTC. The encoded protein is CASFPGGASYNEQFF. The chain links TRBV18 to TRBJ2-1, with TRBD2 matching 8 bases. Germline assignment: CDR1 KGHSH and CDR2 LQKENI. Losses at the gene ends were 7 bases for V and 1 base for J; bases not matched to a gene: 6. This CDR3 region has 15 residues.

This clone was recorded once. Other DNA sequences in this sample translate to the same CDR3. This sequence joins TRBV5-1 and TRBJ1-3; TRBD1 matches at 7 bases. The CDR3 totals 15 residues. Trimming cost V 4 bases and J 2 bases; bases outside gene matches: 6. The V gene's germline CDR1 is SGHRS and CDR2 YFSETQ. CDR3 coding DNA: TGCGCCAGCAGCCCCGAGACAGGGACTGGAAACACCATATATTTT. The encoded protein is CASSPETGTGNTIYF.

The genes are TRBV6-1 and TRBJ1-4; D perhaps matches TRBD1 (5 bases). CDR1 and CDR2 (germline): MNHNS, SASEGT. The CDR3 has 15 residues. Trimming removed 2 bases at V and 5 bases at J, with 12 bases between. The CDR3 is CASSERGYPNEKLFF. CDR3 coding DNA: TGTGCCAGCAGTGAAAGGGGATACCCCAATGAAAAACTGTTTTTT.

This chain uses TRBV15 with TRBJ1-2; weak D call: TRBD1 (6 bases). The CDR3 totals 16 residues. From germline, CDR1 is LNHNV and CDR2 YYDKDF (reference sequence). Trimming left V 2 bases short and J 3 bases short, with 16 bases between. Here the CDR3 reads CATSRNDGAGDYGYTF. The CDR3, as DNA: TGTGCCACCAGCAGAAACGACGGGGCAGGGGACTATGGCTACACCTTC.

The chain recombines TRBV30 with TRBJ2-3; 7 bases fit TRBD1. Germline loops: CDR1 GTSNPN, CDR2 SVGIG (reference sequence). Trimming took 4 bases from V and 2 from J; bases not matched to a gene: 9. CDR3 length equals 15 residues. CDR3 in DNA: TGTGCCTGGACGACCGGGACAGCTTCCACAGATACGCAGTATTTT. Translation: CAWTTGTASTDTQYF. Together with reference TRBV30 and TRBJ2-3, the CDR3 gives the full variable domain: SQTIHQWPATLVQPVGSPLSLECTVEGTSNPNLYWYRQAAGRGLQLLFYSVGIGQISSEVPQNLSASRPQDRQFILSSKKLLLSDSGFYLCAWTTGTASTDTQYFGPGTRLTVL.

The chain joins TRBV19 to TRBJ2-3; D perhaps matches TRBD1 (6 bases). Germline assignment: CDR1 LNHDA and CDR2 SQIVND (reference sequence). V lost 8 bases and J 1 base, leaving 16 bases between the germline ends. The CDR3 runs to 15 residues. The chain's CDR3 is CASGTTGTRTDTQYF. In nucleotides, the CDR3 is TGTGCCAGTGGTACAACAGGGACACGCACAGATACGCAGTATTTT.

This CDR3 reads CASSSRWGPYTLNTEAFF. In DNA, the CDR3 is TGTGCCAGCAGTTCCCGTTGGGGGCCCTATACCTTGAACACTGAAGCTTTCTTT. V usage is TRBV27 and J usage is TRBJ1-1, with D tentatively TRBD1 (6 bases). The V end was cut by 4 bases, the J end by 0 bases, with 21 bases between. This CDR3 has 18 residues. Germline values: CDR1 MNHEY, CDR2 SMNVEV (reference sequence).

This chain connects TRBV18 to TRBJ2-3, with D possibly matching TRBD2 (6 bases). Germline V CDR1 and CDR2: KGHSH, LQKENI. The ends were cut back, 3 bases at V and 1 base at J, with 20 bases in the middle. This CDR3 has 18 amino acids. CDR3 loop: CASSPTTDPLARTDTQYF. The CDR3 bases are TGTGCCAGCTCACCCACTACGGACCCACTAGCCCGCACAGATACGCAGTATTTT.

Details on this clone: The junction and the germline gene differ at one end; a read error may be behind it. Distinct nucleotide sequences in the sample also encode this CDR3. The V and J genes are TRBV7-2 and TRBJ1-1; D unclear. In germline, CDR1 is SGHTA, CDR2 FQGNSA. CDR3 length: 15 residues. CDR3 region: CASSPRRASNTEAFF. In nucleotides, the CDR3 is TGTGCCAGCAGCCCAAGGAGGGCTTCGAACACCGAAGCTTTCTTT.

V is TRBV15 and J is TRBJ1-1; TRBD1 aligns across 8 bases. The CDR3 runs 14 residues. V was pared by 3 bases and J by 1 base, with 1 base of the junction left unmatched. Germline CDR1 LNHNV, CDR2 YYDKDF (reference sequence). The chain's CDR3 is CATSRDRANTEAFF. In DNA, the CDR3 is TGTGCCACCAGCAGGGACAGGGCGAACACTGAAGCTTTCTTT.

The chain employs TRBV30 and TRBJ2-3; 8 bases line up with TRBD2. CDR3 length equals 14 residues. Trimming cost V 0 bases and J 3 bases; bases outside gene matches: 2. Germline V CDR1 and CDR2: GTSNPN, SVGIG (reference sequence). CDR3 DNA sequence: TGTGCCTGGAGTGTTGGACTAGCAACAGATACGCAGTATTTT. The encoded protein is CAWSVGLATDTQYF.

V gene TRBV19 combines with J gene TRBJ2-2, with 11 bases matching TRBD2. CDR3 size: 16 residues. The germline gives CDR1 LNHDA, CDR2 SQIVND (reference sequence). Trimming at V came to 1 base and at J to 5 bases, leaving 3 bases not matched to a gene. CDR3 sequence reads: CASSIVTSGGTGELFF. The CDR3 DNA is TGTGCCAGTAGTATAGTCACTAGCGGGGGTACCGGGGAGCTGTTTTTT.

A word on this clone: Compared with germline, one end of the junction differs, possibly owing to a read error. This chain links TRBV7-9 with TRBJ1-2; D possibly corresponds to TRBD1 (6 bases). CDR1 and CDR2 (germline): SEHNR, FQNEAQ (reference sequence). The CDR3 sequence is 16 residues long. The CDR3 DNA follows: TGTTCCAGCAGCTTAGGGGTCGGGGGGCGCGGGAGCGGCTACCCCTTC. Translated: CSSSLGVGGRGSGYPF.

The J gene is TRBJ2-3, the V gene TRBV19, with D perhaps matching TRBD2 (5 bases). The CDR3 runs 15 residues. Germline V lookup: CDR1 LNHDA, CDR2 SQIVND (reference sequence). The V and J ends lost 6 bases and 6 bases respectively, with 19 bases between them. CDR3 residues: CASSRKITQRDTQYF. CDR3 bases: TGTGCCAGTAGCCGCAAGATTACCCAGCGGGATACGCAGTATTTT.

V is TRBV28 and J is TRBJ1-1; D uncertain. The CDR3 runs 12 residues. The V gene lost 8 bases and the J gene lost 4 bases, with 11 bases spanning the gap. The germline V gene encodes CDR1 MDHEN and CDR2 SYDVKM. CDR3 residues: CASLSGVTEAFF. CDR3 nucleotides: TGTGCCAGCCTCAGCGGGGTCACTGAAGCTTTCTTT.

This clone has only one observation. The chain recombines TRBV9 with TRBJ2-2; D is uncertain. The CDR3 has 16 amino acids. Looked up from germline, CDR1 is SGDLS and CDR2 is YYNGEE. V lost 0 bases and J lost 3, with 12 bases in between. The CDR3 spells CASSVAVSSDTGELFF. The CDR3 DNA is TGTGCCAGCAGCGTAGCGGTGTCCTCGGACACCGGGGAGCTGTTTTTT.

The chain couples TRBV21-1 to TRBJ1-1. TRBV21-1 is termed a pseudogene. CDR3 length equals 15 residues. The CDR3 loop is CASSKGDRGDTEAFF. The CDR3 DNA is TGTGCCAGCAGCAAAGGGGACCGGGGGGACACTGAAGCTTTCTTT.

There are a few counts of this clone. This sequence joins TRBV5-4 and TRBJ1-1, with 8 bases lining up with TRBD1. Trimming took 4 bases from V and 5 from J; bases not matched to a gene: 16. The CDR3 runs 17 residues. CDR1 and CDR2 (germline): SGHNT, YYREEE (reference sequence). This CDR3 is CASSPPGQEMSGTEAFF. The CDR3 DNA reads TGTGCCAGCAGCCCTCCGGGACAGGAGATGAGTGGAACTGAAGCTTTCTTT. Full variable domain (rest looked up from reference TRBV5-4 and TRBJ1-1): ETGVTQSPTHLIKTRGQQVTLRCSSQSGHNTVSWYQQALGQGPQFIFQYYREEENGRGNFPPRFSGLQFPNYSSELNVNALELDDSALYLCASSPPGQEMSGTEAFFGQGTRLTVV.

This clone has just a few counts. The J gene is TRBJ2-7, the V gene TRBV5-1, with 8 bases fitting TRBD1. The CDR3 extends over 15 amino acids. The germline CDR1 and CDR2 sequences are SGHRS and YFSETQ. Germline trimming cut 0 bases from V and 4 bases from J; bases unmatched to any gene: 6. Here the CDR3 DNA reads TGCGCCAGCAGCTTGGGAGCAGGGGGCGGATACGAGCAGTACTTC. Protein sequence: CASSLGAGGGYEQYF.

In its sample, this clone was seen once. J is TRBJ1-4 and V is TRBV19; maybe TRBD1 (6 bases). Looked up from germline, CDR1 is LNHDA and CDR2 is SQIVND (reference sequence). The CDR3 loop spans 13 amino acids. Trimming took off 5 bases at V and 7 bases at J, with 11 bases between the two ends. CDR3: CASSARGSEKLFF. In nucleotides, the CDR3 is TGTGCCAGTAGTGCCAGGGGTAGTGAAAAACTGTTTTTT.

This chain joins TRBV6-1 and TRBJ1-1, with 7 bases matching TRBD1. The J segment lost 5 bases and the V segment lost 7 bases, leaving 7 bases of the junction unmatched. This CDR3 has 13 amino acids. The germline V gene has CDR1 MNHNS and CDR2 SASEGT. The CDR3 DNA is TGTGCCAGCACCCTGACAGGGAAGACTGAAGCTTTCTTT. Translating gives CASTLTGKTEAFF.

In the case of this clone: The CDR3 ends on some other residue instead of the conserved phenylalanine or tryptophan, so this is likely a read error. The V call is TRBV19, the J call TRBJ1-2, with TRBD1 matching 11 bases. V shed 5 bases and J 11 bases; nucleotides not matched to a gene: 10. CDR1 LNHDA and CDR2 SQIVND come from the germline V gene (reference sequence). The CDR3 runs to 14 residues. The CDR3 protein is CASSANAGQGDYTL. CDR3 DNA sequence: TGTGCCAGTAGTGCTAACGCGGGACAGGGGGATTACACCCTC.